The T cell receptor (beta chain) described here comes from a study of blood T cell repertoires in COVID-19. Some clones are missing from TCRdb's copy, which holds only in-frame ones; the method was immunoSEQ multiplex PCR. In the table there are about 160,000 clones, 70% to 90% of which are singletons. With V trimmed by 8 bases and J by 6 bases, 7 bases remained unmatched. The CDR3 sequence is 13 residues long. Germline-derived CDR1 and CDR2 are MDHEN and SYDVKM. Specimen: peripheral blood. The chain carries TRBV28 and TRBJ1-2; 9 bases match TRBD1. This TCR was sampled from an elderly man with COVID-19, enrolled during active disease. The CDR3, as DNA: TGTGCCAGCGGTGGACAGGGGAGGAATGGCTACACCTTC. The encoded protein is CASGGQGRNGYTF.